This T cell receptor (beta chain) was captured in a study of blood T cell repertoires in COVID-19. Across the whole study: Italy, Spain and the United States were the sources of the convalescent and acute COVID-19 samples. From T cells, B-cell-depleted T cells, or PBMCs came the material, which was cDNA or gDNA.

Per the study methods: Amplified reference gene primers provided the basis for estimating nucleated cell counts. Only in-frame clones appear in the TCRdb table, and some are missing; sequencing was by immunoSEQ multiplex PCR. V, J and clone size were drawn from that table, and D and trimming were deduced from the DNA. The sample contains some 120,000 clones, 80% to 85% of which appear only once. The CDR3 extends over 16 amino acids. Germline-derived CDR1 and CDR2 are SGHRS and YFSETQ. J was trimmed by 2 bases and V by 1 base; bases with no gene match: 8. This clone was seen only a few times. The sequencing sample was made of peripheral blood. This receptor was taken from a woman under 40 who had recovered from COVID-19. This rearrangement joins TRBV5-1 to TRBJ1-1; 7 bases map to TRBD1. The CDR3: CASSLSGGGLNTEAFF. In DNA form, the CDR3 reads TGCGCCAGCAGCTTGTCAGGGGGTGGCCTAAACACTGAAGCTTTCTTT.